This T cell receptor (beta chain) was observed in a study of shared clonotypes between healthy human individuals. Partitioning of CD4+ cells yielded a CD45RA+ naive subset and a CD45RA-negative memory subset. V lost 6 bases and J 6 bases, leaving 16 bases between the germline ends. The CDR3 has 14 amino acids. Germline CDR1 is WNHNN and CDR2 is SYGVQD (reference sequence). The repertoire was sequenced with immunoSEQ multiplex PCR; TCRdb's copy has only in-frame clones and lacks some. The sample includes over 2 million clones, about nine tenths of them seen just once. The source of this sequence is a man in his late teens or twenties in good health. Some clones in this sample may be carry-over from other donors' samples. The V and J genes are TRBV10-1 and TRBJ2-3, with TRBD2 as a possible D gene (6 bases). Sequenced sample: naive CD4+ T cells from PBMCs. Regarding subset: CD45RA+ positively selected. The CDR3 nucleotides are TGCGCCAGCAGAGCGGGCCTTCTCGCGGATACGCAGTATTTT. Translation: CASRAGLLADTQYF.